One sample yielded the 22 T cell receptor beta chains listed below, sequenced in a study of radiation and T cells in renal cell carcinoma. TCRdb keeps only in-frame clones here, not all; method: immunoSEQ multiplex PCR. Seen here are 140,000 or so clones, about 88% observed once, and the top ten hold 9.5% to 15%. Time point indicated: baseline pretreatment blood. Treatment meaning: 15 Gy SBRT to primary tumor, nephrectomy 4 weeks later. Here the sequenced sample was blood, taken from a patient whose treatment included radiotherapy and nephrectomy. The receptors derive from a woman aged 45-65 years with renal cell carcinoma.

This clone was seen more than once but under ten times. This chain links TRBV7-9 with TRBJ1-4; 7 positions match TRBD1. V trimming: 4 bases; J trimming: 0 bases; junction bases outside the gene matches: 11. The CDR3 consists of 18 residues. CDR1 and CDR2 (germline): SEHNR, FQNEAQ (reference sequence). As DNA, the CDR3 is TGTGCCAGCAGCTCCCGGACAGGCCCAACTCCAACTAATGAAAAACTGTTTTTT. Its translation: CASSSRTGPTPTNEKLFF. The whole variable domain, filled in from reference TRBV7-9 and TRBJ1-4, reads DTGVSQNPRHKITKRGQNVTFRCDPISEHNRLYWYRQTLGQGPEFLTYFQNEAQLEKSRLLSDRFSAERPKGSFSTLEIQRTEQGDSAMYLCASSSRTGPTPTNEKLFFGSGTQLSVL.

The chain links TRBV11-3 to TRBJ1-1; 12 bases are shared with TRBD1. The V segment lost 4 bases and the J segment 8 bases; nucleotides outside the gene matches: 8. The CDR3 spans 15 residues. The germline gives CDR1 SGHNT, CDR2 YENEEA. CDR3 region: CASSSPGQGAGEAFF. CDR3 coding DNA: TGTGCCAGCAGCTCCCCGGGACAGGGGGCAGGAGAAGCTTTCTTT.

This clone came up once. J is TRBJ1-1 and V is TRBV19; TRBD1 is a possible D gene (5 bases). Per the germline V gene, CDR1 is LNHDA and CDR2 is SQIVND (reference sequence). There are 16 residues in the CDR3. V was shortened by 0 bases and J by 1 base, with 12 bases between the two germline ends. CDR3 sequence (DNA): TGTGCCAGTAGTATAGAGGTAAGACAGTCGAACACTGAAGCTTTCTTT. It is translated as CASSIEVRQSNTEAFF.

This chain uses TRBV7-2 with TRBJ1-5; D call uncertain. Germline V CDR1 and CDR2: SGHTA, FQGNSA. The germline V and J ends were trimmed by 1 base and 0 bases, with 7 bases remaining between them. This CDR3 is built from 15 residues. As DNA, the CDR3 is TGTGCCAGCAGCTTAGACGGATATAGCAATCAGCCCCAGCATTTT. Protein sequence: CASSLDGYSNQPQHF. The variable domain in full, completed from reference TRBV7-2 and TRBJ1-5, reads GAGVSQSPSNKVTEKGKDVELRCDPISGHTALYWYRQSLGQGLEFLIYFQGNSAPDKSGLPSDRFSAERTGGSVSTLTIQRTQQEDSAVYLCASSLDGYSNQPQHFGDGTRLSIL.

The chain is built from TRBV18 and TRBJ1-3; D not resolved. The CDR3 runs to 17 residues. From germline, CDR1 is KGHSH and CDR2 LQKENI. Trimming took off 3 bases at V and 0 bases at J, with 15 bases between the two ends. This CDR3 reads CASSPSPQSFSGNTIYF. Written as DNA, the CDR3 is TGTGCCAGCTCACCGTCCCCGCAGTCTTTCTCTGGAAACACCATATATTTT.

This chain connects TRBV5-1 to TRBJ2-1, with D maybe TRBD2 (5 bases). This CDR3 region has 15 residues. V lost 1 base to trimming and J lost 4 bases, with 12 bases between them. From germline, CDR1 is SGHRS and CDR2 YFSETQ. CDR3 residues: CASSLWPGGYNEQFF. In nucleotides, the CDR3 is TGCGCCAGCAGCTTGTGGCCGGGCGGGTACAATGAGCAGTTCTTC.

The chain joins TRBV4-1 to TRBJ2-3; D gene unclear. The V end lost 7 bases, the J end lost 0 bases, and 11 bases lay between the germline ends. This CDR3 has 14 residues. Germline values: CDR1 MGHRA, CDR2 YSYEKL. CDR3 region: CASNSLVSTDTQYF. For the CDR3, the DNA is TGCGCCAGCAACTCATTGGTTAGCACAGATACGCAGTATTTT.

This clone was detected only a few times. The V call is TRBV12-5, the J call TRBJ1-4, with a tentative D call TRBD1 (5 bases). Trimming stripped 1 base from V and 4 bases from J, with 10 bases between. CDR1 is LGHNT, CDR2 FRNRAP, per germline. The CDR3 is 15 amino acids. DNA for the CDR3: TGTGCTAGTGGTTTGGACAGGTCTGGTAATGAAAAACTGTTTTTT. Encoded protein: CASGLDRSGNEKLFF.

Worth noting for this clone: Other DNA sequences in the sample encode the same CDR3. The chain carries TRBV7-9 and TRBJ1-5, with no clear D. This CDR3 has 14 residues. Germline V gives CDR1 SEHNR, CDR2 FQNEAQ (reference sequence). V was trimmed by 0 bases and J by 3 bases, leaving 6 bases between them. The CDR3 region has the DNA TGTGCCAGCAGCTTAGCCGGGGTCAATCAGCCCCAGCATTTT. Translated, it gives CASSLAGVNQPQHF.

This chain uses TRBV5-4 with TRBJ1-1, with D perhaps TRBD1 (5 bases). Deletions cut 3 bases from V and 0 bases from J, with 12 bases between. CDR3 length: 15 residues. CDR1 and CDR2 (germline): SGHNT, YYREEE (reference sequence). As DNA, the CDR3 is TGTGCCAGCAGCTGGTCAGGGCGTCTGAACACTGAAGCTTTCTTT. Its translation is CASSWSGRLNTEAFF.

The CDR3 loop is CASSVAGPSYNEQFF. CDR3 sequence (DNA): TGTGCCAGTAGTGTAGCGGGACCCTCCTACAATGAGCAGTTCTTC. The chain carries TRBV19 and TRBJ2-1; 8 nucleotides line up with TRBD2. V was clipped by 5 bases and J by 0 bases; unmatched bases: 3. The germline V gene encodes CDR1 LNHDA and CDR2 SQIVND (reference sequence). This CDR3 region has 15 residues.

The CDR3 region has the DNA TGCGCCAGCAGCTTTAACGGGGACAGGCTCTCAGGAGCTTTCTTT. It translates to CASSFNGDRLSGAFF. This chain links TRBV5-1 with TRBJ1-1; the match to TRBD1 covers 8 bases. With 2 bases clipped from V and 10 bases from J, the junction kept 13 bases outside the gene matches. The CDR3 covers 15 residues. Germline V lookup: CDR1 SGHRS, CDR2 YFSETQ.

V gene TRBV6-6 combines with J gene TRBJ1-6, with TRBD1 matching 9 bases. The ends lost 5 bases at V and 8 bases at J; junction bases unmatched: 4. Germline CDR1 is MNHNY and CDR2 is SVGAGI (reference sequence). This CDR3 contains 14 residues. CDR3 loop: CASSTGGSYSPLHF. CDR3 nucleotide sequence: TGTGCCAGCAGTACAGGGGGCTCTTATTCACCCCTCCACTTT.

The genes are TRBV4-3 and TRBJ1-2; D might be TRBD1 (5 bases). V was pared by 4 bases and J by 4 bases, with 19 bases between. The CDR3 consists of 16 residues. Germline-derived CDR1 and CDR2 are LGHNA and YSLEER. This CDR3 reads CASSRGGRGLGYGYTF. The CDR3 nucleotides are TGCGCCAGCAGCCGGGGCGGGAGGGGTTTAGGCTATGGCTACACCTTC.

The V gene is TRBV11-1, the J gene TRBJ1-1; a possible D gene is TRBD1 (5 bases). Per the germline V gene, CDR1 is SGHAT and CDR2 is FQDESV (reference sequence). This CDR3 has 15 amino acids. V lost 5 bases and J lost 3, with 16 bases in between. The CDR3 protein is CASSPTEGAYTEAFF. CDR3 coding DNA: TGTGCCAGCAGCCCGACTGAAGGGGCCTACACTGAAGCTTTCTTT.

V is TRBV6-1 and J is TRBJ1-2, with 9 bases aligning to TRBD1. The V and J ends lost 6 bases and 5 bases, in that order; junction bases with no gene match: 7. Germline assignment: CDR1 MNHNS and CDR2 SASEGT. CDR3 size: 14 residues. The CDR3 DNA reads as TGTGCCAGCAGGCGGACAGGGGCGACTTATGGCTACACCTTC. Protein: CASRRTGATYGYTF.

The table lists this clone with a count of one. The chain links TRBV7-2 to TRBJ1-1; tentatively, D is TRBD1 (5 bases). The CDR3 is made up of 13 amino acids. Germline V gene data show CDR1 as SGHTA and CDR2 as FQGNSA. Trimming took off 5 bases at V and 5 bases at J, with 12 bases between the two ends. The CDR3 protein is CASSTQTVTEAFF. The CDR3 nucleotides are TGTGCCAGCAGCACCCAGACAGTTACTGAAGCTTTCTTT.

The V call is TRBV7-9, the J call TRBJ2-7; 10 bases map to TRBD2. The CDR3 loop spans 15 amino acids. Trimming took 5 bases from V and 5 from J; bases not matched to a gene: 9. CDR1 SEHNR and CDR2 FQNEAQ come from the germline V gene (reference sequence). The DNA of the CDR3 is TGTGCCAGCAGCCCGCCCACTAGCGGGATGCACGAGCAGTACTTC. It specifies CASSPPTSGMHEQYF.

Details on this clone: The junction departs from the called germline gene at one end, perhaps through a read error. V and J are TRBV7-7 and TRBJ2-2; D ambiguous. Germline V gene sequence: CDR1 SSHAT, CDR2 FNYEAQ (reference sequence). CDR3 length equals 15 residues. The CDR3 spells CASSSGRINTGELFF. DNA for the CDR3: TGTGCTAGCAGCTCGGGCAGGATTAACACCGGGGAGCTGTTTTTT.

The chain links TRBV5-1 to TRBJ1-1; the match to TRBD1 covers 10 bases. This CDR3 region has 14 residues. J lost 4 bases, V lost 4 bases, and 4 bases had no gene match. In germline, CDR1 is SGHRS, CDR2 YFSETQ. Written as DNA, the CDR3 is TGCGCCAGCAGCGAGGGACAGGGGCTCACTGAAGCTTTCTTT. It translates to CASSEGQGLTEAFF.

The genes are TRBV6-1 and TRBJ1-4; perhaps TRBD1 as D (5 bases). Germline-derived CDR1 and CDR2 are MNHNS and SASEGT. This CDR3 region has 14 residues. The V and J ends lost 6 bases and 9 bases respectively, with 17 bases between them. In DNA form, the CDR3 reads TGTGCCAGCAGCCCCCCGGGGGGGAGGAAAAAACTGTTTTTT. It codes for CASSPPGGRKKLFF.

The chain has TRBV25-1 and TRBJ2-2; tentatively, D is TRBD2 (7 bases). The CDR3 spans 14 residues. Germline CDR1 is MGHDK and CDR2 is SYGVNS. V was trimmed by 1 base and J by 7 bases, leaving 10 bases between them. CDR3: CASSEWGGHGELFF. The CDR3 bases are TGTGCCAGCAGTGAATGGGGGGGCCACGGGGAGCTGTTTTTT. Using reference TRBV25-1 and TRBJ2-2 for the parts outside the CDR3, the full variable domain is EADIYQTPRYLVIGTGKKITLECSQTMGHDKMYWYQQDPGMELHLIHYSYGVNSTEKGDLSSESTVSRIRTEHFPLTLESARPSHTSQYLCASSEWGGHGELFFGEGSRLTVL.